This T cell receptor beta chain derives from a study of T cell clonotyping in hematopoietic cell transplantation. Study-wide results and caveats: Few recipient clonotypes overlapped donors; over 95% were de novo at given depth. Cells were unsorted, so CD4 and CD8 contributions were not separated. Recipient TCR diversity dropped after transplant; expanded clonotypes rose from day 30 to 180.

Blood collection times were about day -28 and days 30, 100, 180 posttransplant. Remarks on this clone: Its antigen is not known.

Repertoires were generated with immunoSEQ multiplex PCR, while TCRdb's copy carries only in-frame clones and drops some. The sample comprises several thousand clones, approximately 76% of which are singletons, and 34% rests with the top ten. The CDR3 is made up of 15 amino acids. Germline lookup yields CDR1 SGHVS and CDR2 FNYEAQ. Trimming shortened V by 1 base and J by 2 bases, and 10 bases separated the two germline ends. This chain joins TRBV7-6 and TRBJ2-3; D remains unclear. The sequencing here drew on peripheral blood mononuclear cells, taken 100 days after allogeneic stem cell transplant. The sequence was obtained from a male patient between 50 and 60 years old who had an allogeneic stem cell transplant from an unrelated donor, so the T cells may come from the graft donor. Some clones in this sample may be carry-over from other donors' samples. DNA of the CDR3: TGTGCCAGCAGCTTAGTCGGCTCAAACACAGATACGCAGTATTTT. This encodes CASSLVGSNTDTQYF. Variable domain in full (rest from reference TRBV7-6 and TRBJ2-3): GAGVSQSPRYKVTKRGQDVALRCDPISGHVSLYWYRQALGQGPEFLTYFNYEAQQDKSGLPNDRFSAERPEGSISTLTIQRTEQRDSAMYRCASSLVGSNTDTQYFGPGTRLTVL.